This T cell receptor (beta chain) was identified in a study of T cells in Graves' hyperthyroidism and ophthalmopathy. Lactation, pregnancy, other autoimmune disease or uncontrolled infection led to exclusion of patients. Diagnosing involved the use of clinical symptoms, serum thyroxine and TRAb, thyroid ultrasound and orbital computed tomography. From 8.5 to 10 ml of fresh peripheral blood, PBMCs were isolated. Study-wide results and caveats: Most thyroid clonotypes expanded above 0.001 appeared in blood too.

This clonotype has ten or more counts. The antigen remains unidentified. V was cut by 0 bases and J by 2 bases, with 11 bases left in between. The CDR3 has 15 residues. Germline CDR1 reads SGDLS; CDR2 reads YYNGEE. Amplification of TCR beta CDR3 regions used RNA as the template. The primer set for the first-round RT-PCR of the TCR CDR3 was HTBI. One entry per CDR3 protein results from TCRdb running MiXCR on the multiplex PCR reads. The sample yields around 500,000 distinct CDR3 sequences, about an eighth seen once. Material: blood. This chain uses TRBV9 with TRBJ1-1; perhaps TRBD1 as D (5 bases). The sequence derives from a woman aged 18-35 years with Graves' hyperthyroidism. CDR3 DNA sequence: TGTGCCAGCAGCGTAGAAGGACATCCAAACACTGAAGCTTTCTTT. Its translation is CASSVEGHPNTEAFF.